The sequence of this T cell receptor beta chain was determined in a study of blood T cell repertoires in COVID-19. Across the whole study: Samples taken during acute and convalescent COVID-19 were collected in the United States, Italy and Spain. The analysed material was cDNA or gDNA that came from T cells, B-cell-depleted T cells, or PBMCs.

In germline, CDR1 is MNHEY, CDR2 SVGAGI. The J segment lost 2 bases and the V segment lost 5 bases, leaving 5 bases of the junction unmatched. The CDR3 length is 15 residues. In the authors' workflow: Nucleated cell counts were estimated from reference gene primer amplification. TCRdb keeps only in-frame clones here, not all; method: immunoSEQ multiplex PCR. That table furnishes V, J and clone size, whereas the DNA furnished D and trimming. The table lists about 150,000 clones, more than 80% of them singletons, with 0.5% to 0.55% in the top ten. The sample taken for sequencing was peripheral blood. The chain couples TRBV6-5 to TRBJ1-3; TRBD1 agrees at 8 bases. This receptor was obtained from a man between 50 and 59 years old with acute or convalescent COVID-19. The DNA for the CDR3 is TGTGCCAGCAGTCTTGGACAGGGCGCTGGAAACACCATATATTTT. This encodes CASSLGQGAGNTIYF.